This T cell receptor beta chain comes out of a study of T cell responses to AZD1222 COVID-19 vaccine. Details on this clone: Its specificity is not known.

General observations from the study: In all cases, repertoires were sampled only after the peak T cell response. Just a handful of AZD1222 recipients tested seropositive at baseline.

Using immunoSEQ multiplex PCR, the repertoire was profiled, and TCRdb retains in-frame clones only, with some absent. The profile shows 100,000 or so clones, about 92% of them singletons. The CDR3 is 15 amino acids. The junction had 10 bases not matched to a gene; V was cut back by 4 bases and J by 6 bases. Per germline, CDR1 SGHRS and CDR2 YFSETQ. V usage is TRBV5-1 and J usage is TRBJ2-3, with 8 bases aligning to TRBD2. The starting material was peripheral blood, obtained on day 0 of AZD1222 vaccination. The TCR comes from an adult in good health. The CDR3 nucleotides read TGCGCCAGCAGCCCCGAGGGGGGCGGGAGGGATACGCAGTATTTT. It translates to CASSPEGGGRDTQYF. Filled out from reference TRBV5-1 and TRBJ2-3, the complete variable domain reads KAGVTQTPRYLIKTRGQQVTLSCSPISGHRSVSWYQQTPGQGLQFLFEYFSETQRNKGNFPGRFSGRQFSNSRSEMNVSTLELGDSALYLCASSPEGGGRDTQYFGPGTRLTVL.